Below, 3 T cell receptor beta chains from the same sample are listed, as sequenced in a study of CD8 T cells in ankylosing spondylitis listed by TCRdb under 2017. Receptors were amplified or captured by 5' RACE. Sequencing was carried out with an Illumina HiSeq 2500. TCRdb reworked the public reads: Q25 trimming with fastp, MiXCR clone assembly, productive beta chains retained. Rows are unified per CDR3 protein, each entry keeping the most common DNA and genes. Recorded for this sample are around 130,000 distinct CDR3 sequences; 6.5% to 9% of them occurred a single time. The ten top clones hold 9% to 15% of the sample. The sequenced sample was blood, either unsorted or a sorted T cell fraction (not recorded which). The receptor set was obtained from a male donor with ankylosing spondylitis or in good health (not recorded which).

In this sample, this clonotype turned up many times. V is TRBV18 and J is TRBJ2-1; D is unclear. Trimming stripped 3 bases from V and 6 bases from J, with 6 bases between. CDR1 is KGHSH and CDR2 is LQKENI in the germline V gene. CDR3 length equals 12 residues. The CDR3 DNA is TGTGCCAGCTCACCCCCAATCAATGAGCAGTTCTTC. It encodes CASSPPINEQFF.

This clonotype was picked up many times. The CDR3 nucleotides read TGTGCCAGCAGCTTTTATAGCGGTAGCACAGATACGCAGTATTTT. It translates to CASSFYSGSTDTQYF. V and J are TRBV7-2 and TRBJ2-3; D may be TRBD2 (6 bases). This CDR3 comprises 15 residues. V was clipped by 3 bases and J by 0 bases, with 10 bases between them. Germline values: CDR1 SGHTA, CDR2 FQGNSA.

This chain joins TRBV20-1 and TRBJ2-7, with D possibly matching TRBD2 (5 bases). This CDR3 has 13 amino acids. The V gene's germline CDR1 is DFQATT and CDR2 SNEGSKA (reference sequence). The V and J ends lost 5 bases and 3 bases respectively, with 14 bases between them. CDR3 nucleotide sequence: TGCAGTGCTCGAGGGCCGGCACTCTACGAGCAGTACTTC. Encoded protein: CSARGPALYEQYF.